This entry lists 14 T cell receptor beta chains sequenced from one sample in a study of blood T cell repertoires in COVID-19. This table comes from immunoSEQ multiplex PCR, and its TCRdb copy is limited to in-frame clones, with some not included. This table holds under 250,000 clones, 65% to 90% found once. The sample was peripheral blood. These receptors were collected from a man aged 50-59 years with COVID-19, enrolled during active disease.

This chain links TRBV5-4 with TRBJ2-2; 12 bases map to TRBD2. The V and J ends lost 3 bases and 6 bases, in that order; junction bases with no gene match: 6. The length of the CDR3 is 16 residues. Germline V gene lookup returns CDR1 SGHNT and CDR2 YYREEE (reference sequence). The DNA of the CDR3 is TGTGCCAGCAGCTCCGCTAGCGGGGGGGGCTCCGGGGAGCTGTTTTTT. Amino acid sequence: CASSSASGGGSGELFF.

The V call is TRBV25-1, the J call TRBJ2-1; TRBD2 matches 8 bases. CDR1 is MGHDK and CDR2 is SYGVNS in the germline V gene. J gave up 11 bases and V 5 bases, and 8 bases lay outside the gene matches. The CDR3 totals 13 residues. CDR3: CASSPSRGGQQFF. CDR3 coding DNA: TGTGCCAGCAGTCCTTCCCGGGGGGGTCAGCAGTTCTTC.

This clone occurred once. This chain uses TRBV7-8 with TRBJ2-1; the match to TRBD2 covers 10 bases. With 2 bases clipped from V and 9 bases from J, the junction kept 7 bases outside the gene matches. Germline values: CDR1 SGHVS, CDR2 FQNEAQ. The CDR3 extends over 15 amino acids. In DNA, the CDR3 is TGTGCCAGCAGCTTAAGAGCGGGGGGGCCCGGTGAGCAGTTCTTC. It translates to CASSLRAGGPGEQFF.

V and J are TRBV18 and TRBJ1-3, with a tentative D call TRBD1 (5 bases). Germline CDR1 reads KGHSH; CDR2 reads LQKENI. Trimming shortened V by 2 bases and J by 0 bases, and 11 bases separated the two germline ends. The CDR3 runs to 16 residues. CDR3 bases: TGTGCCAGCTCACCAGCTCAGACAGTCTCTGGAAACACCATATATTTT. Protein sequence: CASSPAQTVSGNTIYF.

V gene TRBV2 combines with J gene TRBJ1-2, with 9 bases identical to TRBD1. The trim removed 6 bases at V and 4 bases at J, leaving 6 bases unmatched. CDR1 SNHLY and CDR2 FYNNEI come from the germline V gene. The CDR3 spans 14 residues. The CDR3 bases are TGTGCCAGCAGACCGGACAGGGGAATCTATGGCTACACCTTC. This translates into CASRPDRGIYGYTF. Full variable domain (rest looked up from reference TRBV2 and TRBJ1-2): EPEVTQTPSHQVTQMGQEVILRCVPISNHLYFYWYRQILGQKVEFLVSFYNNEISEKSEIFDDQFSVERPDGSNFTLKIRSTKLEDSAMYFCASRPDRGIYGYTFGSGTRLTVV.

V and J are TRBV7-9 and TRBJ2-7, with 10 bases that match TRBD1. The J segment lost 6 bases and the V segment lost 4 bases, leaving 6 bases of the junction unmatched. CDR3 length: 14 amino acids. Germline V lookup: CDR1 SEHNR, CDR2 FQNEAQ (reference sequence). The CDR3 DNA is TGTGCCAGCAGCTCCCAATGGACAGGGGGCGAGCAGTACTTC. Protein sequence: CASSSQWTGGEQYF.

The V call is TRBV9, the J call TRBJ1-1; D possibly corresponds to TRBD1 (5 bases). This CDR3 has 14 residues. Germline V gives CDR1 SGDLS, CDR2 YYNGEE. V dropped 5 bases and J dropped 5 bases, with 16 bases sitting between them. Here the CDR3 DNA reads TGTGCCAGCAGTTCAGGGTTGATAGATACTGAAGCTTTCTTT. It codes for CASSSGLIDTEAFF.

J is TRBJ2-7 and V is TRBV2; 7 nucleotides agree with TRBD1. The CDR3 consists of 15 residues. Germline loops: CDR1 SNHLY, CDR2 FYNNEI. Germline trimming cut 2 bases from V and 2 bases from J; bases unmatched to any gene: 6. CDR3 in amino acids: CASSEKETGTYEQYF. For the CDR3, the DNA is TGTGCCAGCAGTGAAAAGGAGACAGGGACCTACGAGCAGTACTTC.

This clone has only one observation. This sequence joins TRBV29-1 and TRBJ1-4, with D possibly being TRBD1 (6 bases). The germline CDR1 and CDR2 sequences are SQVTM and ANQGSEA. The CDR3 extends over 14 amino acids. Trimming cost V 7 bases and J 4 bases, with 16 bases left between them. The CDR3 DNA follows: TGCAGCGCCCGGAGGGGGGGGTATAATGAAAAACTGTTTTTT. Its translation is CSARRGGYNEKLFF.

The chain links TRBV4-2 to TRBJ2-7; D ambiguous. CDR3 length: 15 residues. Trimming pared 0 bases from V and 0 bases from J, leaving 9 bases between. The germline gives CDR1 LGHNA, CDR2 YNFKEQ. CDR3 protein: CASSQDLHSSYEQYF. Written as DNA, the CDR3 is TGTGCCAGCAGCCAAGATTTGCACAGCTCCTACGAGCAGTACTTC.

The chain links TRBV28 to TRBJ2-5, with D perhaps TRBD1 (5 bases). Germline V lookup: CDR1 MDHEN, CDR2 SYDVKM. V was trimmed by 3 bases and J by 3 bases, leaving 8 bases between them. This CDR3 spans 13 amino acids. CDR3 DNA sequence: TGTGCCAGCAGTTTGGGGCAGGAAGAGACCCAGTACTTC. Its translation: CASSLGQEETQYF.

The chain recombines TRBV4-1 with TRBJ1-3, with D unclear. V lost 4 bases, J lost 1 base, and 11 bases lay in between. The germline CDR1 and CDR2 sequences are MGHRA and YSYEKL. The CDR3 length is 15 residues. CDR3 DNA: TGCGCCAGCAGCCGGGCAGGAGGGTCTGGAAACACCATATATTTT. It codes for CASSRAGGSGNTIYF.

The chain employs TRBV13 and TRBJ2-7, with 9 bases identical to TRBD1. The CDR3 loop spans 15 amino acids. V dropped 1 base and J dropped 3; count of bases not matched to a gene: 4. The germline V gene has CDR1 PRHDT and CDR2 FYEKMQ (reference sequence). DNA for the CDR3: TGTGCCAGCAGCTTAGCCCTGGACAGGGGCTACGAGCAGTACTTC. This gives the protein CASSLALDRGYEQYF.

The rearrangement links TRBV3-1 (or the pseudogene TRBV3-2) to TRBJ2-7; weak D call: TRBD2 (5 bases). Per germline, CDR1 LGHDT and CDR2 YNNKEL (reference sequence). CDR3 length: 16 amino acids. V was cut by 0 bases and J by 3 bases, with 15 bases left in between. CDR3 in amino acids: CASSQDRGLAFYEQYF. The CDR3 nucleotides read TGTGCCAGCAGCCAAGATAGAGGACTGGCTTTCTACGAGCAGTACTTC.